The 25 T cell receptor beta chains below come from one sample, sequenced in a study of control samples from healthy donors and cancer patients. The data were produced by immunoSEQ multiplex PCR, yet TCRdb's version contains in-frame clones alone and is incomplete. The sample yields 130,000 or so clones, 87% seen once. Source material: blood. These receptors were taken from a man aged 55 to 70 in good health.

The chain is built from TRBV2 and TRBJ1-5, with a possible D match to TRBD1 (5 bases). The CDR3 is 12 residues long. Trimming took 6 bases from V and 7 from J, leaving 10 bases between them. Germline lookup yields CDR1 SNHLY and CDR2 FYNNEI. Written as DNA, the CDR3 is TGTGCCAGCAGCCTTCGGGGGCAGCCCCAGCATTTT. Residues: CASSLRGQPQHF.

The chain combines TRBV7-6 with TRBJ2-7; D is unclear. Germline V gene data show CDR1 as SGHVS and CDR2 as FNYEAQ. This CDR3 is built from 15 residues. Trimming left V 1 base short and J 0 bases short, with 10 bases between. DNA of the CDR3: TGTGCCAGCAGCTTAGGCAGCTCGAGCTCCTACGAGCAGTACTTC. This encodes CASSLGSSSSYEQYF. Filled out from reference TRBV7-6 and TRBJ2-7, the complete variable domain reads GAGVSQSPRYKVTKRGQDVALRCDPISGHVSLYWYRQALGQGPEFLTYFNYEAQQDKSGLPNDRFSAERPEGSISTLTIQRTEQRDSAMYRCASSLGSSSSYEQYFGPGTRLTVT.

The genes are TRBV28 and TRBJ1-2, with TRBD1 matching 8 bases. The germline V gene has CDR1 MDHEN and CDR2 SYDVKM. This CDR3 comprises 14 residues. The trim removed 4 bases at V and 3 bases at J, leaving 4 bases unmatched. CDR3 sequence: CASSYSGGDYGYTF. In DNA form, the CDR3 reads TGTGCCAGCAGTTACTCAGGGGGCGACTATGGCTACACCTTC.

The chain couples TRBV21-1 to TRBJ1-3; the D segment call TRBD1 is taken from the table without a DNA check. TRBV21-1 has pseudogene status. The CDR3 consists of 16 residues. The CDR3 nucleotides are TGTGCCAGCAGCAAAGGGCGGACATCCTCTGGAAACACCATATATTTT. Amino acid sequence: CASSKGRTSSGNTIYF.

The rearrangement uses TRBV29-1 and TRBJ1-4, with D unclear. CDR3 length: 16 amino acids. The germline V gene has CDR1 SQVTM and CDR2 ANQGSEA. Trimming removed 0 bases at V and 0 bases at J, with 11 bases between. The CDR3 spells CSVEDLSFATNEKLFF. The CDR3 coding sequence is TGCAGCGTTGAAGATCTCAGTTTCGCAACTAATGAAAAACTGTTTTTT. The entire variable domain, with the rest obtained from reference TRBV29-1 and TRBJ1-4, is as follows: SAVISQKPSRDICQRGTSLTIQCQVDSQVTMMFWYRQQPGQSLTLIATANQGSEATYESGFVIDKFPISRPNLTFSTLTVSNMSPEDSSIYLCSVEDLSFATNEKLFFGSGTQLSVL.

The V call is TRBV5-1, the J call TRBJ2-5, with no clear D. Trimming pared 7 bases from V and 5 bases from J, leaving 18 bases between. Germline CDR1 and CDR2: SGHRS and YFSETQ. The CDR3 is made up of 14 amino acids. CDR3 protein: CASRRILAGETQYF. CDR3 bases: TGCGCCAGCCGCCGAATTCTCGCCGGGGAGACCCAGTACTTC.

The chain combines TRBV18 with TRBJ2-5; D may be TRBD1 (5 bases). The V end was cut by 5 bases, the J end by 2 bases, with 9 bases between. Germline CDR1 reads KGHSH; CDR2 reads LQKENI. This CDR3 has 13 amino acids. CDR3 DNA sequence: TGTGCCAGCTCATCAGGGATTCAAGAGACCCAGTACTTC. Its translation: CASSSGIQETQYF.

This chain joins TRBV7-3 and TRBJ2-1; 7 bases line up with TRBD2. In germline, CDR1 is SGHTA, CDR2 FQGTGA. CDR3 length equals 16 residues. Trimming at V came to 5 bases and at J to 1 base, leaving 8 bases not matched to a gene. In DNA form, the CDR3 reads TGTGCCAGCAGCCTCTACTCGGGGGGATCCTACAATGAGCAGTTCTTC. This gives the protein CASSLYSGGSYNEQFF.

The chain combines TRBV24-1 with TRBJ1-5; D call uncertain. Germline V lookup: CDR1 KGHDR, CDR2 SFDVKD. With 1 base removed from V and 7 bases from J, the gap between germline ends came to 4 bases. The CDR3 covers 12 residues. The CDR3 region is CATSDLGQPQHF. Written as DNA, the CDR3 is TGTGCCACCAGTGATTTAGGACAGCCCCAGCATTTT.

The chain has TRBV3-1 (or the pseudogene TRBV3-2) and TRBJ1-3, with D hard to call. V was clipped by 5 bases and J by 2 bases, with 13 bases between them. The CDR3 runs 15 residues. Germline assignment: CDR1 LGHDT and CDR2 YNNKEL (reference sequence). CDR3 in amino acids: CASSIVDSTGNTIYF. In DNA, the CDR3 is TGTGCCAGCAGCATAGTCGATTCCACTGGAAACACCATATATTTT.

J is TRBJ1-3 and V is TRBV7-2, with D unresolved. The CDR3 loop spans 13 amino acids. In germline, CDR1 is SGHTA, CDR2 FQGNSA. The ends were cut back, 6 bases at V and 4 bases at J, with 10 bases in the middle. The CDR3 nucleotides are TGTGCCAGCAGTTCGAGAACGGGAAACACCATATATTTT. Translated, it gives CASSSRTGNTIYF.

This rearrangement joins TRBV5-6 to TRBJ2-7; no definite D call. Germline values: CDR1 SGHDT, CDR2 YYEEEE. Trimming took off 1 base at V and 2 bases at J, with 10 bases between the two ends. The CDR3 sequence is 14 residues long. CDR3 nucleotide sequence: TGTGCCAGCAGCTTGCGCGCCGGAGCCTACGAGCAGTACTTC. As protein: CASSLRAGAYEQYF. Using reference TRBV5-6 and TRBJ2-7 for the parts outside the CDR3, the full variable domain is DAGVTQSPTHLIKTRGQQVTLRCSPKSGHDTVSWYQQALGQGPQFIFQYYEEEERQRGNFPDRFSGHQFPNYSSELNVNALLLGDSALYLCASSLRAGAYEQYFGPGTRLTVT.

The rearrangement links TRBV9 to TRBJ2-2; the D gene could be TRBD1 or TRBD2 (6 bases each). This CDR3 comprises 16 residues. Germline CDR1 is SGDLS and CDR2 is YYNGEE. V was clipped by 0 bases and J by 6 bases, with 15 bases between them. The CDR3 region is CASSVVSGEVAGELFF. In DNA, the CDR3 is TGTGCCAGCAGCGTAGTTTCAGGGGAGGTGGCCGGGGAGCTGTTTTTT.

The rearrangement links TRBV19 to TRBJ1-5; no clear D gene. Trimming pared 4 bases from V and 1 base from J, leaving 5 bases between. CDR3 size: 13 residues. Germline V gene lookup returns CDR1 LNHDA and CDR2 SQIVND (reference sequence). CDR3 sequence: CASSTQSNQPQHF. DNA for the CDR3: TGTGCCAGTAGTACACAGAGCAATCAGCCCCAGCATTTT.

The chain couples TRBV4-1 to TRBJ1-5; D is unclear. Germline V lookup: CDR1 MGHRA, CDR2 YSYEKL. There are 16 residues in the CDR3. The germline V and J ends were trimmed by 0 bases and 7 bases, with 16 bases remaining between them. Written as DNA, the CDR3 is TGCGCCAGCAGCCAAGAGTGGGGAAGAGGCGGACAGCCCCAGCATTTT. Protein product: CASSQEWGRGGQPQHF.

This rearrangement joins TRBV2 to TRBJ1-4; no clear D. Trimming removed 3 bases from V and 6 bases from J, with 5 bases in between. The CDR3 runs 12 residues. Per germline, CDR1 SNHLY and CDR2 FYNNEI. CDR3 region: CASSDLDEKLFF. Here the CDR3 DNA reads TGTGCCAGCAGTGATCTGGATGAAAAACTGTTTTTT.

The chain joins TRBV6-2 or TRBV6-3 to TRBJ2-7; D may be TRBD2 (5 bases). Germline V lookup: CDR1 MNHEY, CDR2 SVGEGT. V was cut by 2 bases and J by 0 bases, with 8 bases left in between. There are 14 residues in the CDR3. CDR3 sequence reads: CASSYVGSSYEQYF. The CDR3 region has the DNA TGTGCCAGCAGTTACGTGGGGAGCTCCTACGAGCAGTACTTC.

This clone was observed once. CDR3: CASTYSVYSNQPQHF. For the CDR3, the DNA is TGTGCCAGCACCTACTCAGTTTATAGCAATCAGCCCCAGCATTTT. The chain couples TRBV6-6 to TRBJ1-5, with D unclear. Germline V lookup: CDR1 MNHNY, CDR2 SVGAGI (reference sequence). The ends were cut back, 7 bases at V and 0 bases at J, with 13 bases in the middle. This CDR3 has 15 residues.

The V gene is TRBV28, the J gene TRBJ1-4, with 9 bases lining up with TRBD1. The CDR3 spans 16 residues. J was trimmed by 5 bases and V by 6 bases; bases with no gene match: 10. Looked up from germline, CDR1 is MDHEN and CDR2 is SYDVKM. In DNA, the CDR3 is TGTGCCAGCAGGCCTACATTCACAGGGGGCAATGAAAAACTGTTTTTT. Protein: CASRPTFTGGNEKLFF.

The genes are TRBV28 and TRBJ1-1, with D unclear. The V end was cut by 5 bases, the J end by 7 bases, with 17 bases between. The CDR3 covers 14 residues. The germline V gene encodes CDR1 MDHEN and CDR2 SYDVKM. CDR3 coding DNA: TGTGCCAGCAGTCCTAAGACCCCCGGGGTTGAAGCTTTCTTT. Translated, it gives CASSPKTPGVEAFF.

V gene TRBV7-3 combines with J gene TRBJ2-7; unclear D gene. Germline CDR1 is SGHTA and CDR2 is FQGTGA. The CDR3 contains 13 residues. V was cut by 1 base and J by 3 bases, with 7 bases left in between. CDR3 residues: CASSLNPSYEQYF. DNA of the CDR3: TGTGCCAGCAGCTTAAACCCCAGCTACGAGCAGTACTTC.

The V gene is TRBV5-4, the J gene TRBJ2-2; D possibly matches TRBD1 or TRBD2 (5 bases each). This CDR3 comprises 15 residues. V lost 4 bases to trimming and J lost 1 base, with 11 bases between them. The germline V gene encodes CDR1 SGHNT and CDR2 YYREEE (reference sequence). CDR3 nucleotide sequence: TGTGCCAGCAGCCCCGGGACCGTGAACACCGGGGAGCTGTTTTTT. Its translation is CASSPGTVNTGELFF.

In DNA, the CDR3 is TGTGCCAGCAGGGCCCCGTTTGCGGGGGAAAAACTGTTTTTT. Translated, it gives CASRAPFAGEKLFF. The chain employs TRBV25-1 and TRBJ1-4; D unclear. This CDR3 has 14 residues. Per germline, CDR1 MGHDK and CDR2 SYGVNS. V was pared by 6 bases and J by 8 bases, with 16 bases between.

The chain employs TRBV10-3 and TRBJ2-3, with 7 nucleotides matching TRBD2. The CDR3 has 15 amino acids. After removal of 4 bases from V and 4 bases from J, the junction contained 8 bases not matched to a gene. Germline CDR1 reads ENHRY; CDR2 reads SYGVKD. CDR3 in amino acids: CAISVAGRGPDTQYF. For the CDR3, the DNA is TGTGCCATCAGTGTGGCAGGGAGGGGCCCAGATACGCAGTATTTT.

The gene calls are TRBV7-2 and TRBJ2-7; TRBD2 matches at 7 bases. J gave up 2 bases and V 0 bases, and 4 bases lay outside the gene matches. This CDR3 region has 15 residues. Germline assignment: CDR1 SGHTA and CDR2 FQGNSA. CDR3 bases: TGTGCCAGCAGCTTAGCGGGGGGGATAACCTACGAGCAGTACTTC. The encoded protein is CASSLAGGITYEQYF.